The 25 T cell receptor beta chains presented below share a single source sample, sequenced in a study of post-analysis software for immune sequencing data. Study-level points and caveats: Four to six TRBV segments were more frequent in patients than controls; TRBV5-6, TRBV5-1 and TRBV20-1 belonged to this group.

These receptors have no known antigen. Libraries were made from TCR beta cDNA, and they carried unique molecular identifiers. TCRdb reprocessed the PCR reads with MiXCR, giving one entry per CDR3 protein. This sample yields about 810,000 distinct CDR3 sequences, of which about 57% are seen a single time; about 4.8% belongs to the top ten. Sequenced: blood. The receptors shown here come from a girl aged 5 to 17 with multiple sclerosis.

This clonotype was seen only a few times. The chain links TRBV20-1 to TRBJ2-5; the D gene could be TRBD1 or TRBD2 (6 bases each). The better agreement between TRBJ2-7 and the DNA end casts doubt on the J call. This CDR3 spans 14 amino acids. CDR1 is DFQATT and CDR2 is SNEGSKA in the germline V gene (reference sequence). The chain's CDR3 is CSARRGGGTNEQYF. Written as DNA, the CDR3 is TGCAGTGCTAGAAGGGGCGGCGGGACAAACGAGCAGTACTTC.

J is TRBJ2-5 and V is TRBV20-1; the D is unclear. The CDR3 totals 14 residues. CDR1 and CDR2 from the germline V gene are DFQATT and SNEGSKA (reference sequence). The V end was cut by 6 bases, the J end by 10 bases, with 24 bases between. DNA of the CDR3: TGCAGTGCCTCCCTAATAACTGTAAGAGTGAGCCAGTACTTC. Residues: CSASLITVRVSQYF.

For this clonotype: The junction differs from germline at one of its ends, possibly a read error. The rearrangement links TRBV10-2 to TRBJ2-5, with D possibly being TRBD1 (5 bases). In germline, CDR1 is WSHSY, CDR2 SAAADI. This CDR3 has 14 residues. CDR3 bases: TGCGCCAGCAGGTCAGCAGGGAACCAAGAAACCCAGTACTTC. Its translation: CASRSAGNQETQYF.

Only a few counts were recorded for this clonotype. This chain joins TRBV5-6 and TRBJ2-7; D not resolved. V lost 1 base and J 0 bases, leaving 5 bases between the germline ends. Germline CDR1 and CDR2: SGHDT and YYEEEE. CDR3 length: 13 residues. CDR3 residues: CASSLWGSYEQYF. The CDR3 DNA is TGTGCCAGCAGCTTGTGGGGCTCCTACGAGCAGTACTTC.

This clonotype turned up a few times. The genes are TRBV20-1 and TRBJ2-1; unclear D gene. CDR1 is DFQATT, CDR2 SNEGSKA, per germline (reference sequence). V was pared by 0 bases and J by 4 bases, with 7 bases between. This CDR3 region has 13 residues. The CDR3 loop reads CSARDRLYNEQFF. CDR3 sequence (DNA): TGCAGTGCTAGAGATCGGCTTTACAATGAGCAGTTCTTC.

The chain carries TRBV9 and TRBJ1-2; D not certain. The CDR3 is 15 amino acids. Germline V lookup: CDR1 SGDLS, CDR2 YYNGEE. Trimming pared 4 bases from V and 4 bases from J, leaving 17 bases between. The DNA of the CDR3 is TGTGCCAGCAGCCCCACGGGGTCATGGGGCTATGGCTACACCTTC. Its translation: CASSPTGSWGYGYTF. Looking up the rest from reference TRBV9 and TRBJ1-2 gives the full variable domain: DSGVTQTPKHLITATGQRVTLRCSPRSGDLSVYWYQQSLDQGLQFLIQYYNGEERAKGNILERFSAQQFPDLHSELNLSSLELGDSALYFCASSPTGSWGYGYTFGSGTRLTVV.

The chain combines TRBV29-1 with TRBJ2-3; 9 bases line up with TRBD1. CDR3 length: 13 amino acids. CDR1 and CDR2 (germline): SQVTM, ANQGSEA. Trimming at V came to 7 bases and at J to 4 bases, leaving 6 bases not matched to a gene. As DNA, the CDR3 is TGCAGCGCCCGGACAGGGGCCCCAGATACGCAGTATTTT. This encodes CSARTGAPDTQYF.

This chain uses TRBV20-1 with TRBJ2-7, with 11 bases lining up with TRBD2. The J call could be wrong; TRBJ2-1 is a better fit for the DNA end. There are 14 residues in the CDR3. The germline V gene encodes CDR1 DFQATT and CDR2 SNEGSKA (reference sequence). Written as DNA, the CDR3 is TGCAGTGCTGCTGGACTAGCGGGCTCCTACGAGCAGTTCTTC. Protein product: CSAAGLAGSYEQFF.

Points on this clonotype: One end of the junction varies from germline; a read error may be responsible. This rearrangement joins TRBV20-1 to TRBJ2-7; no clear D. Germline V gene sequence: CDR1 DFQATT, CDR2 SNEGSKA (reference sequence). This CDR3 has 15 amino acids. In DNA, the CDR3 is TGCAGTGCCAGAGCTCTCGGCGCCACTCTGGACGAGCAGTACTTC. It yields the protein CSARALGATLDEQYF.

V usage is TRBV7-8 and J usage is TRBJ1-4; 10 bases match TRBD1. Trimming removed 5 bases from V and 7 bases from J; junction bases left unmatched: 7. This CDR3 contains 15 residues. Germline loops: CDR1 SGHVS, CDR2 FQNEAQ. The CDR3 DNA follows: TGTGCCAGCAGCCGACGGGACAGGGGTCCTGAAAAACTGTTTTTT. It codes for CASSRRDRGPEKLFF.

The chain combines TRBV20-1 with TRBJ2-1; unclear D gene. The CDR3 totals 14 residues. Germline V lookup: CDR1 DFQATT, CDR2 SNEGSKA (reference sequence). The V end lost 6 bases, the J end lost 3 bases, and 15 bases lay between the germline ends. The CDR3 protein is CSAPVRPLYNEQFF. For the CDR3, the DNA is TGCAGTGCACCGGTTAGACCCCTCTACAATGAGCAGTTCTTC.

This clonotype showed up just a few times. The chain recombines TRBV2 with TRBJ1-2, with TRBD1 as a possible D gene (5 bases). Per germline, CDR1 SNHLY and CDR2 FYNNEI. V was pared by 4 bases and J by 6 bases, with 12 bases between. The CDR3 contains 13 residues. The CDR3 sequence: CASSVGRVNGYTF. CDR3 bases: TGTGCCAGCAGTGTCGGCAGGGTAAATGGCTACACCTTC.

The CDR3 region has the DNA TGCAGTGCTAGAGCGCGACAGGGTTGGGACACTGAAGCTTTCTTT. It yields the protein CSARARQGWDTEAFF. The chain recombines TRBV20-1 with TRBJ1-1; 7 bases agree with TRBD1. J gave up 3 bases and V 1 base, and 8 bases lay outside the gene matches. The CDR3 extends over 15 amino acids. CDR1 DFQATT and CDR2 SNEGSKA come from the germline V gene (reference sequence).

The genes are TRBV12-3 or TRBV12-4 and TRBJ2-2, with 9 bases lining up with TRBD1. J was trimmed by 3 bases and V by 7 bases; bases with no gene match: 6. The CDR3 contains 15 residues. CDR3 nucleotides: TGTGCCAGCACCGCGGGGGACAGGGACACCGGGGAGCTGTTTTTT. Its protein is CASTAGDRDTGELFF.

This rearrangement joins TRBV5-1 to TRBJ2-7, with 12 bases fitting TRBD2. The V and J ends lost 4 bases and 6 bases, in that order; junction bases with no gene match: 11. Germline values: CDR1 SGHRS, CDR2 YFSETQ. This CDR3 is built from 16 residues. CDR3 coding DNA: TGCGCCAGCAGCCAAGACTCGGGACTAGCGGGCGCCGAGCAGTACTTC. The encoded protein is CASSQDSGLAGAEQYF.

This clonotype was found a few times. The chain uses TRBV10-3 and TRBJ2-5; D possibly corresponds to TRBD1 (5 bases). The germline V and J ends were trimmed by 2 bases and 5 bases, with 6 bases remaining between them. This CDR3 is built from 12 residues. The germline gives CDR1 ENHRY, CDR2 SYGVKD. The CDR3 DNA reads TGTGCCATCAGTGAGGGGGCTGAGACCCAGTACTTC. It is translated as CAISEGAETQYF.

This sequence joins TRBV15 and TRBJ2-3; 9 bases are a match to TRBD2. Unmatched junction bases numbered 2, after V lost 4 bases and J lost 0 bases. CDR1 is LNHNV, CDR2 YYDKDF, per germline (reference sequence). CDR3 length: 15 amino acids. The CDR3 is CATSKSGGSTDTQYF. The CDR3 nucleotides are TGTGCCACCAGCAAAAGCGGGGGGAGCACAGATACGCAGTATTTT.

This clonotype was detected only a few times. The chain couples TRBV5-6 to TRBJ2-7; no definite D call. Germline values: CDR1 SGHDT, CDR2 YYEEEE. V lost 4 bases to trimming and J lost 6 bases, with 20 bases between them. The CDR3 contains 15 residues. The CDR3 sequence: CASSQSPAAVGEQYF. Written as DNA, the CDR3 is TGTGCCAGCAGCCAGTCCCCAGCCGCGGTCGGCGAGCAGTACTTC.

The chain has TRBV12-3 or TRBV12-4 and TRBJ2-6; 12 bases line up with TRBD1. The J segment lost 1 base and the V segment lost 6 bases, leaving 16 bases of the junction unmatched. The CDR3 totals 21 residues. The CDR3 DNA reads TGTGCCAGCAGACCAGAACCCGGGACAGGGGGCGTCGTATCTGGGGCCAACGTCCTGACTTTC. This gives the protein CASRPEPGTGGVVSGANVLTF.

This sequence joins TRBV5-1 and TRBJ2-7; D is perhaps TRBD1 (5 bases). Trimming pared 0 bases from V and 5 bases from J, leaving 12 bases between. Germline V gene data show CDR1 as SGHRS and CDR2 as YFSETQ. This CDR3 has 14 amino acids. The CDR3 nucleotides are TGCGCCAGCAGCTTGGCCATCAGGGAAGACGAGCAGTACTTC. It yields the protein CASSLAIREDEQYF.

The CDR3 reads CASTLRQVTHQPQHF. In nucleotides, the CDR3 is TGTGCCAGTACCCTAAGGCAGGTCACTCATCAGCCCCAGCATTTT. J is TRBJ1-5 and V is TRBV19, with no clear D. CDR3 length: 15 amino acids. CDR1 LNHDA and CDR2 SQIVND come from the germline V gene (reference sequence). V lost 7 bases and J 5 bases, leaving 18 bases between the germline ends.

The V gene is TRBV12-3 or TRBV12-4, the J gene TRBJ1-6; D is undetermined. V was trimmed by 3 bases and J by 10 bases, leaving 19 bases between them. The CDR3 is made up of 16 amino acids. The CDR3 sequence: CASSFDRGVRRSPLHF. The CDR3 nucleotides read TGTGCCAGCAGTTTTGACCGGGGAGTAAGACGCTCACCCCTCCACTTT.

The CDR3 nucleotides are TGCGCCAGCAGCCAAGAGGAATCGGCTAGAGAGAGGCAGTTCTTC. The encoded protein is CASSQEESARERQFF. The rearrangement uses TRBV4-1 and TRBJ2-1; D gene unclear. CDR1 is MGHRA, CDR2 YSYEKL, per germline. Trimming took off 0 bases at V and 12 bases at J, with 18 bases between the two ends. The CDR3 consists of 15 residues.

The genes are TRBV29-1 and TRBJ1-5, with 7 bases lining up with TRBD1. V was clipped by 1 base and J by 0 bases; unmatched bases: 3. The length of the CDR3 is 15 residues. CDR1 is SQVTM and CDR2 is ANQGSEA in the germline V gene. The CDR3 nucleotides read TGCAGCGTTGAAGGAGGGACAGTTAGCAATCAGCCCCAGCATTTT. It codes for CSVEGGTVSNQPQHF.

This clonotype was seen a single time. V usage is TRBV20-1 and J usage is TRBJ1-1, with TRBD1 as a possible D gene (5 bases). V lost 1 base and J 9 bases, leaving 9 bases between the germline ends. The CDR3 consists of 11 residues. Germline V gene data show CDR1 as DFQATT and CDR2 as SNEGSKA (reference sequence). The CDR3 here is CSARADTKAFF. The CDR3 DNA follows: TGCAGTGCTAGAGCGGACACAAAAGCTTTCTTT.